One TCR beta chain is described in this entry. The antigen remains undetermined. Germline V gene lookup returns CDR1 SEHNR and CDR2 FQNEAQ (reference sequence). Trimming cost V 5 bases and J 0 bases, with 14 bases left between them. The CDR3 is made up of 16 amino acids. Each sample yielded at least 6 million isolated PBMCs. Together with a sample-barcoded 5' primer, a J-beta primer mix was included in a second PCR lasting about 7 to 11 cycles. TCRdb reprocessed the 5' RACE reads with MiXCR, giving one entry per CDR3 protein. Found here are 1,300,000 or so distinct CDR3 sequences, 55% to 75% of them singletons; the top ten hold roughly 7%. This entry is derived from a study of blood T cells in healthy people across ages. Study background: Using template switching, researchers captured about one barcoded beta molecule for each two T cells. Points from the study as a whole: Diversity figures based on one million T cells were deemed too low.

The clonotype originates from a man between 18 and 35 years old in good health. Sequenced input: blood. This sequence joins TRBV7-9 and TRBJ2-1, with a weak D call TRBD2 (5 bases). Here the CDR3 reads CASSPGSQSSYNEQFF. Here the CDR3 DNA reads TGTGCCAGCAGCCCGGGGTCCCAGAGCTCCTACAATGAGCAGTTCTTC.